The 14 T cell receptor beta chains in this list originate from one sample, sequenced in a study of CD8+CD57+ T cells in acquired aplastic anemia. The use of genomic DNA as template underpinned the TCR beta VDJ and CDR3 profiling. From the reads, TCRdb called clonotypes with MiXCR, one entry per CDR3 protein. The table has hundreds of thousands of distinct CDR3 sequences, about two thirds seen once. Sequences were obtained from sorted CD4+, CD8+, or CD8+CD57+ T cells (not recorded which) from PBMCs. These receptors were obtained from a human donor in good health, serving as a control.

In regard to this clonotype: The junction departs from germline at one end; a sequencing error may be responsible. The chain couples TRBV29-1 to TRBJ1-3; 7 nucleotides line up with TRBD1. The CDR3 extends over 17 amino acids. The germline CDR1 and CDR2 sequences are SQVTM and ANQGSEA. The CDR3 spells CGVEDGSGGVSGNTIYF. CDR3 DNA: TGCGGCGTTGAAGATGGGTCAGGGGGTGTATCTGGAAACACCATATATTTT.

This chain connects TRBV5-1 to TRBJ2-3, with a tentative D call TRBD1 (6 bases). This CDR3 has 14 amino acids. Between the trimmed V and J ends, which lost 4 bases and 6 bases, there was a span of 15 bases. The V gene's germline CDR1 is SGHRS and CDR2 YFSETQ. The CDR3 protein is CASSVGRGDDTQYF. The CDR3 DNA is TGCGCCAGCAGCGTCGGCAGGGGTGACGATACGCAGTATTTT.

There are many counts of this clonotype. The chain recombines TRBV20-1 with TRBJ2-5, with no clear D. This CDR3 has 13 amino acids. Germline CDR1 and CDR2: DFQATT and SNEGSKA (reference sequence). V was shortened by 5 bases and J by 2 bases, with 12 bases between the two germline ends. The CDR3 region is CSASFGVQETQYF. Here the CDR3 DNA reads TGCAGTGCTTCTTTCGGCGTACAAGAGACCCAGTACTTC.

This sequence joins TRBV5-1 and TRBJ1-2; D remains unclear. The V gene's germline CDR1 is SGHRS and CDR2 YFSETQ. The CDR3 is made up of 15 amino acids. Trimming left V 4 bases short and J 4 bases short, with 17 bases between. CDR3 nucleotides: TGCGCCAGCAGCGTAGCGGGTGACACGGGCTATGGCTACACCTTC. Translation: CASSVAGDTGYGYTF.

Regarding this clonotype: The limits of the CDR3 on the DNA are not certain, so only TCRdb's listed CDR3 is given. This chain links TRBV7-8 with TRBJ2-3; the listed D gene, TRBD2, was not tested against the DNA. CDR1 and CDR2 from the germline V gene are SGHVS and FQNEAQ. Both ends counted, the CDR3 spans 15 residues. The CDR3 sequence is CASSSRYEQYFGPYF.

This clonotype was picked up a small number of times. The J gene is TRBJ2-4, the V gene TRBV5-4, with 7 bases identical to TRBD2. Germline V gene lookup returns CDR1 SGHNT and CDR2 YYREEE (reference sequence). After removal of 2 bases from V and 7 bases from J, the junction contained 15 bases not matched to a gene. The CDR3 has 17 residues. The CDR3 spells CASSFGVRGEERNIQYF. The CDR3 coding sequence is TGTGCCAGCAGCTTTGGGGTTCGGGGGGAGGAAAGGAACATTCAGTACTTC.

The CDR3 loop reads CASSLVPRTDTQYF. DNA for the CDR3: TGTGCCAGCAGCTTGGTACCGAGGACAGATACGCAGTATTTT. The rearrangement uses TRBV5-4 and TRBJ2-3, with D hard to call. Deletions cut 0 bases from V and 3 bases from J, with 8 bases between. Germline assignment: CDR1 SGHNT and CDR2 YYREEE (reference sequence). The CDR3 extends over 14 amino acids.

This clonotype was seen more than once but under ten times. This chain links TRBV12-3 or TRBV12-4 with TRBJ1-6, with TRBD1 matching 9 bases. Trimming cost V 3 bases and J 10 bases; bases outside gene matches: 7. The CDR3 loop spans 15 amino acids. The CDR3 spells CASSFGTGTYSPLHF. In DNA, the CDR3 is TGTGCCAGCAGTTTCGGGACAGGGACATACTCACCCCTCCACTTT.

This sequence joins TRBV7-6 and TRBJ1-2, with a tentative D call TRBD1 (5 bases). The CDR3 runs to 15 residues. Trimming cost V 6 bases and J 14 bases, with 28 bases left between them. Germline CDR1 reads SGHVS; CDR2 reads FNYEAQ. CDR3 loop: CASSAGPGRNYEQTF. The CDR3 DNA reads TGTGCCAGCAGTGCTGGCCCGGGACGGAACTACGAGCAGACCTTC.

A word on this clonotype: The missing conserved phenylalanine or tryptophan at the end of this CDR3 makes a read error likely. This rearrangement joins TRBV7-9 to TRBJ1-1; the D is unclear. The CDR3 covers 13 residues. With 5 bases removed from V and 9 bases from J, the gap between germline ends came to 16 bases. In germline, CDR1 is SEHNR, CDR2 FQNEAQ (reference sequence). The CDR3 DNA reads as TGTGCCAGCAGCCCAGACATGATTGCTCAAGCTTTCATT. It translates to CASSPDMIAQAFI.

The rearrangement uses TRBV9 and TRBJ1-1; no clear D gene. The CDR3 has 12 residues. V dropped 2 bases and J dropped 10 bases, with 12 bases sitting between them. Germline V gives CDR1 SGDLS, CDR2 YYNGEE. CDR3 nucleotides: TGTGCCAGCAGCGTCCGAGGGTCACCAGCTTTCTTT. Protein product: CASSVRGSPAFF.

The DNA for the CDR3 is TGCAGTGCTAGGGGGGTGGGGGGAAGCTCTGGAAACACCATATATTTT. Its translation: CSARGVGGSSGNTIYF. The chain has TRBV20-1 and TRBJ1-3, with a possible D match to TRBD1 (5 bases). Germline-derived CDR1 and CDR2 are DFQATT and SNEGSKA (reference sequence). The V end lost 3 bases, the J end lost 0 bases, and 15 bases lay between the germline ends. The CDR3 is 16 amino acids.

The chain is built from TRBV2 and TRBJ2-6; unclear D gene. This CDR3 contains 15 residues. Germline V CDR1 and CDR2: SNHLY, FYNNEI. Between the trimmed V and J ends, which lost 6 bases and 8 bases, there was a span of 17 bases. The CDR3 is CASSERVGVTNVLTF. CDR3 sequence (DNA): TGTGCCAGCAGCGAAAGGGTGGGTGTAACCAACGTCCTGACTTTC.

Worth noting for this clonotype: At one end the junction does not follow the germline gene, possibly because of a read error. This sequence joins TRBV5-1 and TRBJ2-7, with D perhaps given as TRBD1 or TRBD2 (6 bases each). Looked up from germline, CDR1 is SGHRS and CDR2 is YFSETQ. The CDR3 runs 13 residues. The CDR3 DNA is TGTGCCAGCAGCCCCGGGGGCAGACAAACGCAGTACTTC. Its protein is CASSPGGRQTQYF.